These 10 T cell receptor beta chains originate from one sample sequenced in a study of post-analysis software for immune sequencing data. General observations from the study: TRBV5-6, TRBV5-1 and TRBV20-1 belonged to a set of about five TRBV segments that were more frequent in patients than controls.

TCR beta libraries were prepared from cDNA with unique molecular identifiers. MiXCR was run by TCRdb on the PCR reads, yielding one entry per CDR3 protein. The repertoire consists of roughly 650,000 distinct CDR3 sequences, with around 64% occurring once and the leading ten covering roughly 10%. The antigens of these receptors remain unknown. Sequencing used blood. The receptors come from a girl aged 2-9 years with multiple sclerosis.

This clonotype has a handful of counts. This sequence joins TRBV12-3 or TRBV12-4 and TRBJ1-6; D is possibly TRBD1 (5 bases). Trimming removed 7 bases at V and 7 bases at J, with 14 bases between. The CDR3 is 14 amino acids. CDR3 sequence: CASTWTRDNSPLHF. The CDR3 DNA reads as TGTGCCAGCACCTGGACAAGAGACAATTCACCCCTCCACTTT.

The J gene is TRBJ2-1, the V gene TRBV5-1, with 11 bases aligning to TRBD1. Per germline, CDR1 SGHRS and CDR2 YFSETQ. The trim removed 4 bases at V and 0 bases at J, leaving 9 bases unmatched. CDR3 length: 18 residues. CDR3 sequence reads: CASSPARDRGGSYNEQFF. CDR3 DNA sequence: TGCGCCAGCAGCCCGGCGAGGGACAGGGGGGGCTCCTACAATGAGCAGTTCTTC.

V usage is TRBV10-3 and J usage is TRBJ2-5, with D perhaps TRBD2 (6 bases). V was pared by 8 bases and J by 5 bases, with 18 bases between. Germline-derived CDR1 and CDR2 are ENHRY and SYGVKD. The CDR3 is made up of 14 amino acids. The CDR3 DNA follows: TGTGCCATCGGCACAGCCCATGGGGGGGAGACCCAGTACTTC. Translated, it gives CAIGTAHGGETQYF.

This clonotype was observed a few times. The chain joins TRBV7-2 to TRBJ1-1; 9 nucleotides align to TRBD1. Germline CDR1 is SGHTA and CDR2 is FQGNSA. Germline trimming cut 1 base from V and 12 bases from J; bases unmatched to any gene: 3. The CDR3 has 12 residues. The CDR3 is CASSLVGQGPFF. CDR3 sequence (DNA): TGTGCCAGCAGCTTAGTGGGACAGGGACCTTTCTTT.

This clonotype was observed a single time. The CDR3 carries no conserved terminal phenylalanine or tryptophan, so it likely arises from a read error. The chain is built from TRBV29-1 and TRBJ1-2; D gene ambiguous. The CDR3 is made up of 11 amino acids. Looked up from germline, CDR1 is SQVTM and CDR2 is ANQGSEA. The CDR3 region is CSVEVHYDYTC. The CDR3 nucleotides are TGCAGCGTTGAAGTTCACTATGACTACACCTGC.

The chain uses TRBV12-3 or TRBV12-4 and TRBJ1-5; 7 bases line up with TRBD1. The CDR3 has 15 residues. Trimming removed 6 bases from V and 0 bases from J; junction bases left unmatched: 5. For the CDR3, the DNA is TGTGCCAGCAGCCGGACAGGTAATAGCAATCAGCCCCAGCATTTT. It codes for CASSRTGNSNQPQHF.

The CDR3 spells CASSSSTTGTGTNEQFF. CDR3 DNA sequence: TGTGCCAGCAGTTCTTCCACTACCGGGACAGGGACCAATGAGCAGTTCTTC. V and J are TRBV12-3 or TRBV12-4 and TRBJ2-1; TRBD1 agrees at 9 bases. The V gene end was trimmed by 4 bases and the J gene end by 6 bases; junction bases not matched to a gene: 13. The CDR3 has 17 amino acids.

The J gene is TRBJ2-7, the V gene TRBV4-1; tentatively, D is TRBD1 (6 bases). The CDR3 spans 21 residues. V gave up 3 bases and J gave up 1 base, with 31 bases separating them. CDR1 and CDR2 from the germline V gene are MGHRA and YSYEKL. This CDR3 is CASSHQTPWGRIGGWSYEQYF. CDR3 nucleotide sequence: TGCGCCAGCAGCCACCAAACCCCTTGGGGCCGAATAGGGGGTTGGTCCTACGAGCAGTACTTC.

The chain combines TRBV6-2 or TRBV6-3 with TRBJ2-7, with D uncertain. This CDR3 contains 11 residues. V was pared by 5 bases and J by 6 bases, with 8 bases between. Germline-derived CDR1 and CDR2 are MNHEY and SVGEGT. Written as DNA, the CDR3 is TGTGCCAGCAGTAACGGTGGCGAGCAGTACGTC. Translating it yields CASSNGGEQYV.

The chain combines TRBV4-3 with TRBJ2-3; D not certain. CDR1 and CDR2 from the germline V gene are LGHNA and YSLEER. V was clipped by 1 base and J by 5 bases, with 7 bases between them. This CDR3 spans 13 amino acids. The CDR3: CASSQVSGDTQYF. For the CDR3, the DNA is TGCGCCAGCAGCCAAGTTTCTGGAGATACGCAGTATTTT.